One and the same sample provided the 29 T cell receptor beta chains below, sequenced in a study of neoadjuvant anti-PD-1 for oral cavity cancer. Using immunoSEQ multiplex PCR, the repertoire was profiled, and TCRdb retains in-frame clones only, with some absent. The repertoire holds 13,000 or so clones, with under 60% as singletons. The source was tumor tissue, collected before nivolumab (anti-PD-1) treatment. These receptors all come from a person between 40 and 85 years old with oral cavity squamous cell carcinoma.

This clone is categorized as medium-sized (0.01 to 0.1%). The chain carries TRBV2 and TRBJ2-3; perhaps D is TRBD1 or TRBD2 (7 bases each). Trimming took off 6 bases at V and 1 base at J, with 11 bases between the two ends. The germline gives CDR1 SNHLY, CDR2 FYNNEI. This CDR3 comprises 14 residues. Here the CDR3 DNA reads TGTGCCAGCAGGACAGGGAGGGGCACAGATACGCAGTATTTT. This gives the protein CASRTGRGTDTQYF.

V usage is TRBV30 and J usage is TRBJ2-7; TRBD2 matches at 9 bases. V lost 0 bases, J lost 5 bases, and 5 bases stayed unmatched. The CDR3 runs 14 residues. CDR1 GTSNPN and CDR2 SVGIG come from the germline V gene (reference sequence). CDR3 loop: CAWSVRAGGNEQYF. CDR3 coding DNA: TGTGCCTGGAGTGTAAGAGCGGGAGGTAACGAGCAGTACTTC.

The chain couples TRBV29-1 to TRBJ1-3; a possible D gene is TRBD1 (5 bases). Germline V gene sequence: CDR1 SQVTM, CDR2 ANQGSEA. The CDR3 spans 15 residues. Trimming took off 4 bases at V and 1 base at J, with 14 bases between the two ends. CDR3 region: CSVAGGVISGNTIYF. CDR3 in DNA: TGCAGCGTTGCCGGGGGGGTAATTTCTGGAAACACCATATATTTT.

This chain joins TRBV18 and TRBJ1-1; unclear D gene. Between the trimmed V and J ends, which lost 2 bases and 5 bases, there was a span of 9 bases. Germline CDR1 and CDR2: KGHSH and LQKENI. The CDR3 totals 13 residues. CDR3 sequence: CASSPNVVTEAFF. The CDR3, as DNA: TGTGCCAGCTCACCAAACGTGGTTACTGAAGCTTTCTTT.

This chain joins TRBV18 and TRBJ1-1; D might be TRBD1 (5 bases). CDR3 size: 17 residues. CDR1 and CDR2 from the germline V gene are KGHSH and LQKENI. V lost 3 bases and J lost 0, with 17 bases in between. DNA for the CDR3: TGTGCCAGCTCACCCTTAGTCCCGGGACTCTTGAACACTGAAGCTTTCTTT. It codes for CASSPLVPGLLNTEAFF.

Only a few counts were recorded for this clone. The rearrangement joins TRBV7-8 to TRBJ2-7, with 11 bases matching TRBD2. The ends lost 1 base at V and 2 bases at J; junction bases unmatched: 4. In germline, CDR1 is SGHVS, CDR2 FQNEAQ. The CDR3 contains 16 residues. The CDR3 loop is CASSLGGLAGTYEQYF. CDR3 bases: TGTGCCAGCAGCTTAGGTGGACTAGCGGGTACCTACGAGCAGTACTTC. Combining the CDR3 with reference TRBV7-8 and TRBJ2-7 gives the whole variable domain GAGVSQSPRYKVAKRGQDVALRCDPISGHVSLFWYQQALGQGPEFLTYFQNEAQLDKSGLPSDRFFAERPEGSVSTLKIQRTQQEDSAVYLCASSLGGLAGTYEQYFGPGTRLTVT.

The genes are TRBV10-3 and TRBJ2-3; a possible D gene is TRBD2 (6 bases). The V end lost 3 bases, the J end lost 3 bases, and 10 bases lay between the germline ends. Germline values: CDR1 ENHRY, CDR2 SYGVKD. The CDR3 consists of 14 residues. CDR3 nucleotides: TGTGCCATCAGTGATTCGAGCGGGACAGATACGCAGTATTTT. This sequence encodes CAISDSSGTDTQYF.

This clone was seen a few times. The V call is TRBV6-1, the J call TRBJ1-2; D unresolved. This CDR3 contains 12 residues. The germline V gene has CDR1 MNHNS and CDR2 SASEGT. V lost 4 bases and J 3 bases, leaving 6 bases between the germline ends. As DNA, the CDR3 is TGTGCCAGCAGTGCTGACTACTATGGCTACACCTTC. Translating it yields CASSADYYGYTF.

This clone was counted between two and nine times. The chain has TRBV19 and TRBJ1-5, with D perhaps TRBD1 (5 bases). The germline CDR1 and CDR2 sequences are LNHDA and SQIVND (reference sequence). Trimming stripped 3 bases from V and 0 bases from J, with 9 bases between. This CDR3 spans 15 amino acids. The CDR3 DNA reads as TGTGCCAGTAGTATGGGGCCTAATAGCAATCAGCCCCAGCATTTT. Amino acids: CASSMGPNSNQPQHF.

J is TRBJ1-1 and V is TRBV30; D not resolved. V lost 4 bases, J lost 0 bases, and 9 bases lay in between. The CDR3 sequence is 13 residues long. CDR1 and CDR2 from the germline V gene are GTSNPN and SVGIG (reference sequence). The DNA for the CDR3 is TGTGCCTGGACCCAGATTGTGAACACTGAAGCTTTCTTT. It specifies CAWTQIVNTEAFF.

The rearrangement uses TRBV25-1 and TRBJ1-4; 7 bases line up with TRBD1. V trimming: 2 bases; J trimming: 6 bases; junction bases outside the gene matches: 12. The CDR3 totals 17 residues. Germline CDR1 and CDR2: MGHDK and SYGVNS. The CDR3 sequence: CASSELQGKIEDEKLFF. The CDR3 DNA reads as TGTGCCAGCAGTGAACTACAGGGGAAGATAGAGGATGAAAAACTGTTTTTT.

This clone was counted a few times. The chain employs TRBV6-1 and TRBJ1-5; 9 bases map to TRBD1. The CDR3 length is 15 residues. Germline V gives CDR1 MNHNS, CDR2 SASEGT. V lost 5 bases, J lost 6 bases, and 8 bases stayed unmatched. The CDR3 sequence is CASSRGQGLVQPQHF. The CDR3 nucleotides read TGTGCCAGCAGTAGGGGACAGGGACTTGTTCAGCCCCAGCATTTT.

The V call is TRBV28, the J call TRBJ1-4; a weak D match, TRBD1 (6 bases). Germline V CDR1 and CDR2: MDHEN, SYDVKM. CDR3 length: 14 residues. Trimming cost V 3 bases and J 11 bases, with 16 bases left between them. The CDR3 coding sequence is TGTGCCAGCAGTTTTTTGGGGGCAAAGAGGAAACTGTTTTTT. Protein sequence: CASSFLGAKRKLFF.

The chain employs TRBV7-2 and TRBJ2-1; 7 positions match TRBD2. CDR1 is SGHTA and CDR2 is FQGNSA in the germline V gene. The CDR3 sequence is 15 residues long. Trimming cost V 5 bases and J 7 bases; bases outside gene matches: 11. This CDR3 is CASSTWTRVGNEQFF. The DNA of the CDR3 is TGTGCCAGCAGCACGTGGACTAGAGTTGGGAATGAGCAGTTCTTC.

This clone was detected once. This CDR3 reads CASSIGGGRSTDTQYF. CDR3 bases: TGTGCCAGCTCAATCGGAGGAGGAAGATCCACAGATACGCAGTATTTT. The V gene is TRBV18, the J gene TRBJ2-3, with D possibly being TRBD2 (5 bases). Germline-derived CDR1 and CDR2 are KGHSH and LQKENI. V lost 5 bases and J 2 bases, leaving 17 bases between the germline ends. The CDR3 extends over 16 amino acids.

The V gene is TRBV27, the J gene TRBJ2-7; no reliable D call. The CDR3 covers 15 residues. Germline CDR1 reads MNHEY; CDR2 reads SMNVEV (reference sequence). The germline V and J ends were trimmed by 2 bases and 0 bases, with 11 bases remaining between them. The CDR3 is CASSLSAVSSYEQYF. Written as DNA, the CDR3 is TGTGCCAGCAGTTTAAGCGCAGTGAGCTCCTACGAGCAGTACTTC.

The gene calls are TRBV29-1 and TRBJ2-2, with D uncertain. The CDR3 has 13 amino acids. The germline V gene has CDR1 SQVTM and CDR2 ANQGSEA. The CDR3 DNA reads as TGCAGTGCTGGTGGTATCGCCACCGGGGAGCTGTTTTTT. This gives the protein CSAGGIATGELFF.

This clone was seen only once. The CDR3 sequence is CASSLQLFYNEQFF. CDR3 DNA: TGTGCCAGCAGCTTACAGCTATTCTACAATGAGCAGTTCTTC. The chain couples TRBV7-9 to TRBJ2-1; no clear D. The ends were cut back, 2 bases at V and 3 bases at J, with 8 bases in the middle. The CDR3 length is 14 residues. Germline CDR1 SEHNR, CDR2 FQNEAQ (reference sequence).

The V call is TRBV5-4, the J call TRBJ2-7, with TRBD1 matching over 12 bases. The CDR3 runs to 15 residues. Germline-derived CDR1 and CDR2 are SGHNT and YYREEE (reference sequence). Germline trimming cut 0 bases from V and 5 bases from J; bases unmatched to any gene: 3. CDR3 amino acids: CASSLDGTGGHEQYF. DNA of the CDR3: TGTGCCAGCAGCTTGGACGGGACAGGGGGCCACGAGCAGTACTTC.

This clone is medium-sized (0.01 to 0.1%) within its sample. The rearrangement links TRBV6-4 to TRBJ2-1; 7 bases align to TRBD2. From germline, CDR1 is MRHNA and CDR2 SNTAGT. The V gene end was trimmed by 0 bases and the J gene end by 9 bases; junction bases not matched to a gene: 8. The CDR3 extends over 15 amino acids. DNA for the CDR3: TGTGCCAGCAGTGACTCGGTGGGGGGGGTCAGTGAGCAGTTCTTC. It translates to CASSDSVGGVSEQFF.

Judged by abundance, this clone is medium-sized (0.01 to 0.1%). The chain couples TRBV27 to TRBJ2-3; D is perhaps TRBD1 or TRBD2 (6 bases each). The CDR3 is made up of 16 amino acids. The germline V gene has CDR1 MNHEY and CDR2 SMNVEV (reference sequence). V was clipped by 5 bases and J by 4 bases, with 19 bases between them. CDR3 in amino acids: CASSRREDSVSDTQYF. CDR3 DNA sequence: TGTGCCAGCAGTAGAAGGGAGGACAGCGTATCAGATACGCAGTATTTT.

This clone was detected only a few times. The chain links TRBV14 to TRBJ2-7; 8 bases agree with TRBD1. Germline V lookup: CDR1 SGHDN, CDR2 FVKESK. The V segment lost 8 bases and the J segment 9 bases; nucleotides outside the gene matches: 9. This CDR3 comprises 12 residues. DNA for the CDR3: TGTGCCAGCCAGGGGGCGGCTTCCGCGCAGTACTTC. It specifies CASQGAASAQYF. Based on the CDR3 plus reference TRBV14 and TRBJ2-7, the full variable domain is EAGVTQFPSHSVIEKGQTVTLRCDPISGHDNLYWYRRVMGKEIKFLLHFVKESKQDESGMPNNRFLAERTGGTYSTLKVQPAELEDSGVYFCASQGAASAQYFGPGTRLTVT.

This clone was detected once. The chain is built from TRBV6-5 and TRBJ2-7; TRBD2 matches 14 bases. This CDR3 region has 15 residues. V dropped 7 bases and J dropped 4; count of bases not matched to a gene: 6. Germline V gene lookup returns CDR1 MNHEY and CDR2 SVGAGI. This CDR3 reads CASTQGTSGRYEQYF. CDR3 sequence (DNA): TGTGCCAGCACCCAAGGGACTAGCGGGAGATACGAGCAGTACTTC.

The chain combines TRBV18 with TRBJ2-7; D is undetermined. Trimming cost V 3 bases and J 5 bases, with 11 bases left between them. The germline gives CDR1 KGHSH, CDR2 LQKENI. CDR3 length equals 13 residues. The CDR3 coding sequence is TGTGCCAGCTCACCCCCCATTGGCCACGAGCAGTACTTC. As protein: CASSPPIGHEQYF.

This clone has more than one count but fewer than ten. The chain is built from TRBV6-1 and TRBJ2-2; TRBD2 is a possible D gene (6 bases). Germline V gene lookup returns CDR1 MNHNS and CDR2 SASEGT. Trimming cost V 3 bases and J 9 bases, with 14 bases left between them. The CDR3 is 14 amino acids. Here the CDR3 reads CASSETGVSRELFF. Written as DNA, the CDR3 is TGTGCCAGCAGTGAGACGGGAGTGTCCCGGGAGCTGTTTTTT.

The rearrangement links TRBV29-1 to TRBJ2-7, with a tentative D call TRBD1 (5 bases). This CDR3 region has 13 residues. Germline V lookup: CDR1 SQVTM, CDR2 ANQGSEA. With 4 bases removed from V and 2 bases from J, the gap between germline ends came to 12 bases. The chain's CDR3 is CSVVRQGTYEQYF. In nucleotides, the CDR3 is TGCAGCGTTGTAAGGCAGGGAACCTACGAGCAGTACTTC.

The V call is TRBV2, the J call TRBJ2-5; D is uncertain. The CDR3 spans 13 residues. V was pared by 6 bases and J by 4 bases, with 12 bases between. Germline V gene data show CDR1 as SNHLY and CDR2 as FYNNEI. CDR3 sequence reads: CASSWGRIETQYF. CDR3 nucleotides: TGTGCCAGCAGCTGGGGTAGAATAGAGACCCAGTACTTC.

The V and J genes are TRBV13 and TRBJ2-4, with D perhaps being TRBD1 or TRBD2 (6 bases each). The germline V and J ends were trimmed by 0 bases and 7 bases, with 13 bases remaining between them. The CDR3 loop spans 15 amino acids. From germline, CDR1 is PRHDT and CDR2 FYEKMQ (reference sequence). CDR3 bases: TGTGCCAGCAGCTTAGGTGGAGGGGGATGGAACATTCAGTACTTC. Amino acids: CASSLGGGGWNIQYF.

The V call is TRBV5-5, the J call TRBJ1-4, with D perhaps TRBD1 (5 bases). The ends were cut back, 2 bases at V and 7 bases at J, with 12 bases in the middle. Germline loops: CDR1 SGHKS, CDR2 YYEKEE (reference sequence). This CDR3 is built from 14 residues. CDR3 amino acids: CASSLQTVGEKLFF. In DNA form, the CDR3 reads TGTGCCAGCAGCTTACAGACAGTCGGTGAAAAACTGTTTTTT.